This passage covers 17 T cell receptor beta chains from one sample sequenced in a study of T cells in Graves' hyperthyroidism and ophthalmopathy. From RNA transcripts, TCR beta CDR3 regions were amplified. HTBI primers were used for first-round RT-PCR of the TCR CDR3. Via MiXCR, TCRdb re-called the multiplex PCR reads, giving one row per CDR3 protein. The sample carries around 450,000 distinct CDR3 sequences, less than 20% recorded once. Material: blood. The receptors were sampled from a woman aged 18-30 years with Graves' hyperthyroidism.

In DNA, the CDR3 is TGCGCCAGCAGCTTTAGGAGCTCTGGGGCCAACGTCCTGACTTTC. Translated: CASSFRSSGANVLTF. The chain employs TRBV5-1 and TRBJ2-6; no clear D gene. The V end lost 2 bases, the J end lost 0 bases, and 6 bases lay between the germline ends. Per germline, CDR1 SGHRS and CDR2 YFSETQ. This CDR3 has 15 amino acids.

This clonotype has only a few counts. This chain joins TRBV5-1 and TRBJ2-5; no firm D call. Germline V gene sequence: CDR1 SGHRS, CDR2 YFSETQ. Trimming left V 0 bases short and J 3 bases short, with 12 bases between. The CDR3 is 15 amino acids. CDR3: CASSLAAWAKETQYF. CDR3 bases: TGCGCCAGCAGCTTGGCCGCCTGGGCCAAAGAGACCCAGTACTTC.

Many counts were recorded for this clonotype. This rearrangement joins TRBV30 to TRBJ2-1; D call uncertain. Germline CDR1 reads GTSNPN; CDR2 reads SVGIG (reference sequence). There are 13 residues in the CDR3. Trimming removed 6 bases at V and 9 bases at J, with 18 bases between. The CDR3 nucleotides read TGTGCCTGCCGGCCCAGGCGGTCGGGTGAGCAGTTCTTC. This encodes CACRPRRSGEQFF.

This clonotype has ten or more counts. This chain joins TRBV30 and TRBJ2-7, with D unresolved. The CDR3 totals 16 residues. V was clipped by 4 bases and J by 5 bases, with 24 bases between them. Per germline, CDR1 GTSNPN and CDR2 SVGIG (reference sequence). The chain's CDR3 is CAWTSQQNPVKNEQYF. For the CDR3, the DNA is TGTGCCTGGACGTCCCAACAAAACCCGGTAAAGAACGAGCAGTACTTC. Supplemented by reference TRBV30 and TRBJ2-7, the full variable domain reads SQTIHQWPATLVQPVGSPLSLECTVEGTSNPNLYWYRQAAGRGLQLLFYSVGIGQISSEVPQNLSASRPQDRQFILSSKKLLLSDSGFYLCAWTSQQNPVKNEQYFGPGTRLTVT.

V gene TRBV27 combines with J gene TRBJ2-7; tentative D call: TRBD2 (6 bases). This CDR3 is 14 amino acids long. Germline V gene data show CDR1 as MNHEY and CDR2 as SMNVEV (reference sequence). With 2 bases removed from V and 5 bases from J, the gap between germline ends came to 13 bases. CDR3 DNA: TGTGCCAGCAGTTTAGGAGGGCCTTACCACGAGCAGTACTTC. This gives the protein CASSLGGPYHEQYF.

At least ten counts were recorded for this clonotype. This chain connects TRBV12-3 or TRBV12-4 to TRBJ2-4; D ambiguous. V lost 1 base and J 5 bases, leaving 12 bases between the germline ends. This CDR3 has 15 amino acids. CDR3 DNA: TGTGCCAGCAGTTTAGGCCCCCTGATACAAAACATTCAGTACTTC. This sequence encodes CASSLGPLIQNIQYF.

The chain joins TRBV4-1 to TRBJ2-7, with D unresolved. Germline V gene sequence: CDR1 MGHRA, CDR2 YSYEKL. Trimming took off 0 bases at V and 3 bases at J, with 9 bases between the two ends. The CDR3 is made up of 14 amino acids. The CDR3 here is CASSQDPNYYEQYF. In nucleotides, the CDR3 is TGCGCCAGCAGCCAAGATCCCAATTACTACGAGCAGTACTTC.

In its sample, this clonotype was seen many times. The chain couples TRBV5-1 to TRBJ2-5, with D perhaps TRBD2 (6 bases). The germline V and J ends were trimmed by 6 bases and 5 bases, with 14 bases remaining between them. The CDR3 consists of 13 residues. Germline V gene data show CDR1 as SGHRS and CDR2 as YFSETQ. The CDR3 protein is CASTEGRGETQYF. The CDR3, as DNA: TGCGCCAGCACCGAAGGCCGGGGGGAGACCCAGTACTTC.

This clonotype was found many times. The gene calls are TRBV7-8 and TRBJ1-2; D not certain. Looked up from germline, CDR1 is SGHVS and CDR2 is FQNEAQ. The CDR3 consists of 16 residues. V gave up 1 base and J gave up 2 bases, with 14 bases separating them. The CDR3 spells CASSLGRGQANYGYTF. The CDR3 DNA reads TGTGCCAGCAGCTTAGGCCGCGGGCAGGCAAACTATGGCTACACCTTC.

The sample holds many counts of this clonotype. The rearrangement joins TRBV6-2 or TRBV6-3 to TRBJ2-7; 8 positions agree with TRBD1. Trimming at V came to 2 bases and at J to 2 bases, leaving 8 bases not matched to a gene. The CDR3 has 16 residues. The V gene's germline CDR1 is MNHEY and CDR2 SVGEGT. This chain's CDR3 is CASSYGSRQGTYEQYF. In DNA, the CDR3 is TGTGCCAGCAGTTACGGATCTCGACAGGGGACCTACGAGCAGTACTTC.

This clonotype came up a few times. The V gene is TRBV10-3, the J gene TRBJ1-6, with TRBD1 matching over 10 bases. J lost 1 base, V lost 4 bases, and 1 base had no gene match. The germline gives CDR1 ENHRY, CDR2 SYGVKD. The CDR3 is 16 amino acids. In DNA form, the CDR3 reads TGTGCCATCAGTGGACAGGGGGCGTCCTATAATTCACCCCTCCACTTT. This encodes CAISGQGASYNSPLHF.

The sample holds a few counts of this clonotype. This chain links TRBV2 with TRBJ1-4, with 10 bases aligning to TRBD1. CDR1 and CDR2 (germline): SNHLY, FYNNEI. V was pared by 6 bases and J by 6 bases, with 13 bases of the junction left unmatched. The CDR3 has 17 amino acids. The CDR3 nucleotides are TGTGCCAGCAGGAGGACAGGGGGACGTAGAAGGGATGAAAAACTGTTTTTT. Translation gives CASRRTGGRRRDEKLFF. Full variable domain (remainder filled in from reference TRBV2 and TRBJ1-4): EPEVTQTPSHQVTQMGQEVILRCVPISNHLYFYWYRQILGQKVEFLVSFYNNEISEKSEIFDDQFSVERPDGSNFTLKIRSTKLEDSAMYFCASRRTGGRRRDEKLFFGSGTQLSVL.

This clonotype appeared a few times. This rearrangement joins TRBV7-9 to TRBJ2-5; 11 bases map to TRBD2. The germline gives CDR1 SEHNR, CDR2 FQNEAQ (reference sequence). The V segment lost 6 bases and the J segment 5 bases; nucleotides outside the gene matches: 11. CDR3 size: 16 residues. The CDR3 DNA reads as TGTGCCAGCAGGAGGGTAGCGGGGGGGCCTTTGGAGACCCAGTACTTC. It translates to CASRRVAGGPLETQYF.

V and J are TRBV6-1 and TRBJ2-3, with 7 bases identical to TRBD1. Unmatched junction bases numbered 9, after V lost 7 bases and J lost 2 bases. CDR3 length: 15 residues. Germline V CDR1 and CDR2: MNHNS, SASEGT. CDR3 residues: CASTPRDRFTDTQYF. In nucleotides, the CDR3 is TGTGCCAGCACCCCCCGGGACAGATTCACAGATACGCAGTATTTT.

This clonotype was recorded at least ten times. This rearrangement joins TRBV5-1 to TRBJ2-2; a possible D gene is TRBD1 (6 bases). V lost 4 bases and J 4 bases, leaving 14 bases between the germline ends. There are 15 residues in the CDR3. Germline CDR1 SGHRS, CDR2 YFSETQ. In DNA form, the CDR3 reads TGCGCCAGCAGCCTGGGGGCGGCCCGCACCGGGGAGCTGTTTTTT. Amino acid sequence: CASSLGAARTGELFF.

This clonotype was counted many times. This chain joins TRBV12-3 or TRBV12-4 and TRBJ2-7, with TRBD2 as a possible D gene (5 bases). V was clipped by 5 bases and J by 3 bases, with 8 bases between them. This CDR3 comprises 12 residues. Here the CDR3 DNA reads TGTGCCAGCAGTCCCGGGGTCTACGAGCAGTACTTC. It is translated as CASSPGVYEQYF.

This clonotype was counted ten times or more. DNA of the CDR3: TGTGCCAGCTCACAGTCGGAAGCAACTAATGAAAAACTGTTTTTT. Protein product: CASSQSEATNEKLFF. This chain connects TRBV18 to TRBJ1-4; D uncertain. V was pared by 4 bases and J by 0 bases, with 9 bases between. The CDR3 totals 15 residues. The germline V gene encodes CDR1 KGHSH and CDR2 LQKENI.